This T cell receptor (beta chain) was captured in a study of neurological immune-mediated disorders. Study-wide findings and caveats: Private repertoires in all groups were suggested by the finding that expanded clones across subjects shared no CDR3 amino acid sequences.

This clonotype was found many times. Antigen unknown. TCRdb processed the 5' RACE reads anew with MiXCR; each CDR3 protein has one entry. Among tens of thousands of distinct CDR3 sequences listed, just over 4% were seen once. CDR3 length equals 14 residues. Looked up from germline, CDR1 is SGHTA and CDR2 is FQGNSA. Trimming took off 5 bases at V and 4 bases at J, with 13 bases between the two ends. The chain couples TRBV7-2 to TRBJ2-3, with a weak D call TRBD1 (6 bases). The specimen sequenced was CD4+ T cells from blood. This TCR derives from a woman aged 40-49 years in good health. This CDR3 is CASSLTGLADTQYF. DNA for the CDR3: TGTGCCAGCAGCCTTACAGGGTTAGCAGATACGCAGTATTTT.